This entry is about one T cell receptor beta chain. From germline, CDR1 is MNHNS and CDR2 SASEGT. The trim removed 6 bases at V and 4 bases at J, leaving 7 bases unmatched. The CDR3 is made up of 15 amino acids. This specimen comes from a study of technical replicates of blood from a few donors. TCRdb keeps only in-frame clones here, not all; method: immunoSEQ multiplex PCR. Of 70,000 to 95,000 clones in the sample, 94% were seen once. The receptor comes from a human donor in good health. This chain uses TRBV6-1 with TRBJ2-3, with 10 bases that match TRBD2. Sequenced material: T cells isolated from PBMCs. In nucleotides, the CDR3 is TGTGCCAGCAGCCAACGGACTAGCGGTTCAGATACGCAGTATTTT. As protein: CASSQRTSGSDTQYF.